This TCR beta chain stems from a study of shared clonotypes between healthy human individuals. Measured with immunoSEQ multiplex PCR; TCRdb has only the in-frame clones, and not every one. The sample yields about 1.1 million clones, 77% seen once. Details on this clone: Other nucleotide sequences from this sample produce the same CDR3.

The germline V gene has CDR1 MNHEY and CDR2 SVGAGI. There are 13 residues in the CDR3. Trimming removed 8 bases at V and 2 bases at J, with 11 bases between. The receptor's source is a man aged 18-30 years in good health. Some clones in this sample may be carry-over from other donors' samples. Sequencing input: memory CD4+ T cells from PBMCs. Indicated subset: CD45RA-negative fraction. This chain uses TRBV6-5 with TRBJ2-3; D may be TRBD1 (5 bases). The CDR3 here is CASRQGSTDTQYF. The DNA for the CDR3 is TGTGCCAGCCGGCAGGGTTCCACAGATACGCAGTATTTT.